The rows below give T cell receptor beta chains drawn from one sample of a study of cytomegalovirus exposure and HLA in healthy donors. Produced via immunoSEQ multiplex PCR; TCRdb's table is partial and in-frame only. The sample contains 200,000 to 250,000 clones, about 81% of which appear only once. The specimen was PBMCs. Receptors originate from a woman aged 40 to 55 in good health and CMV-seropositive. The CDR3 runs from the conserved cysteine through the conserved F or W. A clone size is listed for some rows: how often the clone was seen (once, few, many), or a class if it is expanded.

j_call clone_size v_call cdr3_aa
TRBJ1-6 - TRBV6-5 CASTDRRDNSPLHF
TRBJ2-5 - TRBV6-6 CASHSGRGAETQYF
TRBJ2-7 - TRBV5-1 CASSLDGQGNNEQYF
TRBJ2-7 once TRBV6-1 CASNRQGPYEQYF
TRBJ1-2 - TRBV27 CASSTQQGVNGYTF
TRBJ1-2 - TRBV6-6 CASSLGQGRGYTF
TRBJ2-5 once TRBV15 CATSRDPFRASGGGETQYF
TRBJ1-5 - TRBV7-3 CASSGTGNQPQHF
- - TRBV7-2 CASSPQGGYEQYF
TRBJ2-1 - TRBV7-3 CASSLELAGVNEQFF
TRBJ1-2 - TRBV2 CASSPSQGHGYTF
TRBJ2-3 - TRBV25-1 CASSDPGLPGTDTQYF
TRBJ1-3 - TRBV5-1 CASSSDDSSGNTIYF
TRBJ1-2 - TRBV5-4 CASSLAAGQGHGYTF
TRBJ1-1 - TRBV11-2 CASSLTGGMNTEAFF
TRBJ1-1 - TRBV7-9 CASSPVRQGLMNTEAFF
TRBJ2-2 - TRBV2 CASSTDRYRTGELFF
TRBJ2-7 - TRBV19 CASSEQVSYEQYF
TRBJ1-1 - TRBV19 CASKAGGARNTEAFF
TRBJ1-2 - TRBV7-2 CASSFPQGTNYGYTF
TRBJ2-1 few TRBV10-1 CASSEGTGYLDEQFF
TRBJ2-7 few TRBV19 CASSTPGLAGDEQYF
TRBJ1-4 - TRBV10-3 CAIKQTGDNEKLFF
TRBJ2-3 - TRBV4-3 CASSQDIRDTQYF
TRBJ1-3 few TRBV25-1 CASSEYGGPGNTIYF
TRBJ1-3 once TRBV5-6 CASSLGLTRNTIYF
TRBJ2-1 - TRBV5-1 CASSFSTPGQGTNEQFF
TRBJ2-7 - TRBV29-1 CSVDLAHLGEQYF
TRBJ1-6 few TRBV9 CASSVGQRPDNSPLHF
TRBJ2-6 - TRBV5-8 CASSLVRDSSGANVLTF
TRBJ2-3 - TRBV19 CASSANSGGRDTQYF
TRBJ1-1 - TRBV7-9 CASSSQGGNTEAFF
TRBJ2-7 - TRBV7-9 CSSSLVLAGVSEQYF
TRBJ2-6 - TRBV7-2 CASSSVEAGANVLTF
TRBJ1-2 few TRBV7-9 CASSRPRPGAGGYTF